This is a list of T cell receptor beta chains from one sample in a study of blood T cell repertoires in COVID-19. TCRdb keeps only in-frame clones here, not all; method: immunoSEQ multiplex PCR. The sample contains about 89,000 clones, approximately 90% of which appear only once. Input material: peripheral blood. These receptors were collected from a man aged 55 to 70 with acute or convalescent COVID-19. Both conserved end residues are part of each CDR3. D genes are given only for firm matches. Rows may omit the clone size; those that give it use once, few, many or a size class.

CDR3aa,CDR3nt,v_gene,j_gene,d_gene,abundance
CASRATGWTEAFF,TGTGCCAGCAGGGCGACAGGCTGGACTGAAGCTTTCTTT,TRBV27,TRBJ1-1,.,.
CASSPKASSETQYF,TGCGCCAGCAGCCCGAAAGCTAGTAGTGAGACCCAGTACTTC,TRBV5-1,TRBJ2-5,.,.
CATNQGTGQPQHF,TGTGCCACCAATCAAGGGACTGGGCAGCCCCAGCATTTT,TRBV24-1,TRBJ1-5,.,.
CASSLGHRSDTQYF,TGCGCCAGCAGCTTGGGACACCGTTCAGATACGCAGTATTTT,TRBV5-1,TRBJ2-3,.,.
CASKRDSALDEQFF,TGTGCCAGCAAAAGGGACTCCGCCCTCGATGAGCAGTTCTTC,TRBV28,TRBJ2-1,.,.
CASSTSGTGVSQPQHF,TGCGCCAGCAGCACATCTGGGACAGGGGTTAGTCAGCCCCAGCATTTT,TRBV4-1,TRBJ1-5,TRBD1,.
CATSRGQQETQYF,TGTGCCACCAGCAGAGGCCAGCAAGAGACCCAGTACTTC,TRBV15,TRBJ2-5,.,.
CASSSDRGNGYTF,TGTGCCAGCAGTTCTGACAGGGGGAATGGCTACACCTTC,TRBV12-3/TRBV12-4,TRBJ1-2,TRBD1,.
CASSSGDLSSTEAFF,TGTGCCAGCAGCTCCGGAGATTTGTCGTCCACTGAAGCTTTCTTT,TRBV7-9,TRBJ1-1,.,.
CASSLAGPIYEQYF,TGTGCCAGCAGCTTAGCTGGGCCGATCTACGAGCAGTACTTC,TRBV7-9,TRBJ2-7,.,.
CSAWEGNTIYF,TGCAGTGCGTGGGAGGGCAACACCATATATTTT,TRBV20-1,TRBJ1-3,.,.
CASSPRDRGQITDTQYF,TGCGCCAGCAGCCCCCGGGACAGGGGGCAAATAACAGATACGCAGTATTTT,TRBV5-1,TRBJ2-3,TRBD1,.
CSVGVGDRVDYGYTF,TGCAGCGTTGGGGTGGGGGACAGGGTGGACTATGGCTACACCTTC,TRBV29-1,TRBJ1-2,TRBD1,.
CASSTTSQGAHEQYF,TGCGCCAGCAGTACTACTTCACAGGGGGCCCACGAGCAGTACTTC,TRBV5-1,TRBJ2-7,TRBD1,.
CASSLDTGRHNSPLHF,TGTGCCAGCAGTTTAGACACGGGGAGACATAATTCACCCCTCCACTTT,TRBV27,TRBJ1-6,.,.
CASRGQGATGELFF,TGTGCCAGCAGGGGACAGGGGGCGACGGGGGAGCTGTTTTTT,TRBV6-4,TRBJ2-2,TRBD1,.
CASSQLWTSVNTGELFF,TGTGCCAGCAGCCAATTATGGACTAGCGTGAACACCGGGGAGCTGTTTTTT,TRBV3-1/TRBV3-2,TRBJ2-2,TRBD2,.
CASSLQGVEEKLFF,TGTGCCAGTAGTCTACAGGGGGTGGAAGAAAAACTGTTTTTT,TRBV19,TRBJ1-4,TRBD1,once
CASSFSGEKLFF,TGTGCCAGCAGCTTCTCAGGGGAAAAACTGTTTTTT,TRBV11-2,TRBJ1-4,.,.
CARRAESVGYGYTF,TGCGCCAGGCGAGCGGAAAGCGTCGGTTATGGCTACACCTTC,TRBV5-1,TRBJ1-2,.,.
CASSLNRDPGNTIYF,TGTGCCAGCAGCTTGAACAGGGACCCTGGAAACACCATATATTTT,TRBV5-5,TRBJ1-3,.,.
CATSDFTGGMDEQFF,TGTGCCACCAGTGATTTCACAGGGGGGATGGATGAGCAGTTCTTC,TRBV24-1,TRBJ2-1,TRBD1,.
CASSLVAANEKLFF,TGTGCCAGCAGCCTAGTTGCGGCTAATGAAAAACTGTTTTTT,TRBV7-9,TRBJ1-4,.,.
CASSLRGMSGYTF,TGTGCCAGCAGTTTACGAGGGATGAGTGGCTACACCTTC,TRBV12-3/TRBV12-4,TRBJ1-2,.,once
CASSLDVTANTGELFF,TGCGCCAGCAGCTTGGATGTGACAGCTAACACCGGGGAGCTGTTTTTT,TRBV5-1,TRBJ2-2,.,.
CASSPETGISVGHGYTF,TGTGCCAGCTCACCAGAGACAGGCATCTCGGTGGGGCATGGCTACACCTTC,TRBV18,TRBJ1-2,.,.
CAIREGLAGVQGAQYF,TGTGCCATCCGGGAAGGACTAGCGGGAGTCCAGGGGGCCCAGTACTTC,TRBV10-3,TRBJ2-5,TRBD2,.
CASSGTGGGGNTIYF,TGCGCCAGCAGCGGGACAGGGGGCGGAGGAAACACCATATATTTT,TRBV5-1,TRBJ1-3,TRBD1,.
CASSVEGGTEAFF,TGTGCCAGCAGTGTGGAGGGAGGAACTGAAGCTTTCTTT,TRBV6-4,TRBJ1-1,.,.
CASSRDYTGELFF,TGTGCCAGCAGCCGGGACTACACCGGGGAGCTGTTTTTT,TRBV7-3,TRBJ2-2,.,.
CASSSRTGGGNTEAFF,TGTGCCAGCAGCTCGCGGACAGGGGGCGGGAACACTGAAGCTTTCTTT,TRBV3-1/TRBV3-2,TRBJ1-1,TRBD1,.
CAWSVPAGSYEKLFF,TGTGCCTGGAGTGTCCCGGCAGGGTCTTATGAAAAACTGTTTTTT,TRBV30,TRBJ1-4,.,.
CASSPAGNQPQHF,TGTGCCAGCAGCCCGGCGGGGAATCAGCCCCAGCATTTT,TRBV11-2,TRBJ1-5,.,.
CASSKRTGSPHNEQFF,TGTGCCAGTAGTAAAAGGACAGGAAGTCCTCACAATGAGCAGTTCTTC,TRBV19,TRBJ2-1,TRBD1,.
CSIRTGNQPQHF,TGCAGCATAAGGACAGGGAATCAGCCCCAGCATTTT,TRBV29-1,TRBJ1-5,TRBD1,once
CATSRDRGAKNIQYF,TGTGCCACCAGCAGAGATAGGGGGGCCAAAAACATTCAGTACTTC,TRBV15,TRBJ2-4,.,.
CASSLGQVNNSPLHF,TGTGCCAGCAGTTTGGGACAGGTTAACAATTCACCCCTCCACTTT,TRBV6-2/TRBV6-3,TRBJ1-6,TRBD1,.
CASSLGPAVATF,TGTGCCAGCAGCTTAGGCCCAGCGGTGGCCACCTTC,TRBV7-9,TRBJ1-2,.,.
CASSPWTGGAGQGEKLFF,TGTGCCAGCAGCCCATGGACAGGGGGCGCGGGGCAAGGTGAAAAACTGTTTTTT,TRBV7-9,TRBJ1-4,TRBD1,.
CASSYQPGLAATGELFF,TGTGCCAGCAGTTACCAACCGGGACTAGCGGCCACCGGGGAGCTGTTTTTT,TRBV6-2/TRBV6-3,TRBJ2-2,TRBD2,.
CASSLASGELFF,TGTGCCAGCAGCTTGGCCTCCGGGGAGCTGTTTTTT,TRBV5-6,TRBJ2-2,.,.
CAISDYTGELFF,TGTGCCATCAGTGATTATACCGGGGAGCTGTTTTTT,TRBV10-3,TRBJ2-2,.,once